This T cell receptor (beta chain) derives from a study of STAT5B mutations in CD4+ large granular lymphocyte leukemia. The method was immunoSEQ multiplex PCR; TCRdb's version includes in-frame clones alone and lacks a portion of them. The table has roughly 40,000 clones, about 86% seen once. This clonotype originated in a human donor in good health. The sequenced sample consisted of CD4+ T cells from blood buffy coats.

CDR3 sequence (DNA): TGTGCCAGCAGCCCCGACCGCACTGAAGCTTTCTTT. Its translation: CASSPDRTEAFF. The chain uses TRBV11-3 and TRBJ1-1; no clear D. Deletions cut 5 bases from V and 4 bases from J, with 8 bases between. Germline V lookup: CDR1 SGHNT, CDR2 YENEEA. The CDR3 is 12 amino acids.